This T cell receptor (beta chain) was observed in a study of post-analysis software for immune sequencing data. Findings of the study overall: Four to six TRBV segments (TRBV5-6, TRBV5-1 and TRBV20-1 among them) occurred more frequently in patients than in controls. Significantly lower normalized Chao1 diversity was found in patients with multiple sclerosis relative to controls.

This clonotype appeared a few times. What it binds is not known. Researchers reported that TCR beta cDNA libraries carried unique molecular identifiers. TCRdb redid the calling of the PCR reads with MiXCR, one entry per CDR3 protein. The data hold under 650,000 distinct CDR3 sequences, with roughly 47% observed a single time. V was clipped by 5 bases and J by 7 bases; unmatched bases: 7. The CDR3 totals 14 residues. This clonotype was obtained from a girl aged 5 to 17 with multiple sclerosis. Sequenced: blood. The V gene is TRBV12-3 or TRBV12-4, the J gene TRBJ2-1; 8 bases align to TRBD1. The CDR3 spells CASSPQGDRNEQFF. CDR3 DNA: TGTGCCAGCAGTCCCCAAGGGGACAGGAATGAGCAGTTCTTC.